The 27 T cell receptor beta chains below all came from one sample that was sequenced in a study of identical twins. TCRdb fed the 5' RACE reads into MiXCR, producing one record per CDR3 protein. Of under 1 million distinct CDR3 sequences in the sample, roughly 12% were seen once. These data were likewise used in another study, on yellow fever vaccine responses in identical twins.

What was sequenced was PBMCs. These TCRs come from a woman between 18 and 30 years old in good health.

The chain links TRBV25-1 to TRBJ1-6, with D hard to call. Trimming stripped 4 bases from V and 2 bases from J, with 6 bases between. The V gene's germline CDR1 is MGHDK and CDR2 SYGVNS. This CDR3 contains 14 residues. The CDR3 DNA sequence: TGTGCCAGCAGTGGTTTCCCCTATAATTCACCCCTCCACTTT. Its translation: CASSGFPYNSPLHF.

The chain combines TRBV5-6 with TRBJ2-5; 9 nucleotides align to TRBD1. This CDR3 is 16 amino acids long. V lost 0 bases to trimming and J lost 5 bases; unmatched junction nucleotides: 8. Germline V gives CDR1 SGHDT, CDR2 YYEEEE. CDR3 nucleotides: TGTGCCAGCAGCTTGGCCGGGACAGGGTACGGGGAGACCCAGTACTTC. It codes for CASSLAGTGYGETQYF.

This chain links TRBV4-1 with TRBJ2-7; TRBD2 matches at 7 bases. This CDR3 comprises 14 residues. Unmatched junction bases numbered 6, after V lost 5 bases and J lost 2 bases. The germline V gene encodes CDR1 MGHRA and CDR2 YSYEKL. CDR3 in amino acids: CASSGLVGTYEQYF. CDR3 coding DNA: TGCGCCAGCAGCGGACTAGTAGGGACCTACGAGCAGTACTTC.

The rearrangement uses TRBV12-3 or TRBV12-4 and TRBJ2-6; D is undetermined. Deletions cut 3 bases from V and 0 bases from J, with 9 bases between. The CDR3 totals 16 residues. The CDR3 spells CASSFITTSGANVLTF. CDR3 bases: TGTGCCAGCAGTTTCATAACAACCTCTGGGGCCAACGTCCTGACTTTC.

This clonotype turned up a few times. The rearrangement uses TRBV11-2 and TRBJ2-1; TRBD2 matches at 10 bases. V dropped 6 bases and J dropped 4; count of bases not matched to a gene: 15. This CDR3 has 18 amino acids. Germline lookup yields CDR1 SGHAT and CDR2 FQNNGV. CDR3: CASRRGGSSGGEYNEQFF. The CDR3 bases are TGTGCCAGCAGAAGAGGGGGGTCTAGCGGGGGCGAATACAATGAGCAGTTCTTC.

The CDR3 region is CASGNRVGELFF. In DNA form, the CDR3 reads TGTGCCAGCGGGAACAGGGTTGGGGAGCTGTTTTTT. The chain joins TRBV12-3 or TRBV12-4 to TRBJ2-2, with D perhaps TRBD1 (6 bases). The CDR3 is made up of 12 amino acids. V was shortened by 8 bases and J by 8 bases, with 12 bases between the two germline ends.

This clonotype was seen a handful of times. V usage is TRBV14 and J usage is TRBJ2-2; tentative D call: TRBD1 (5 bases). Germline CDR1 and CDR2: SGHDN and FVKESK. There are 17 residues in the CDR3. V was shortened by 4 bases and J by 4 bases, with 19 bases between the two germline ends. In DNA, the CDR3 is TGTGCCAGCAGCCTCCTCAGGGAACTCAGTGGCACCGGGGAGCTGTTTTTT. Residues: CASSLLRELSGTGELFF.

The chain uses TRBV4-1 and TRBJ1-6; D might be TRBD1 (6 bases). Deletions cut 0 bases from V and 7 bases from J, with 10 bases between. This CDR3 is 15 amino acids long. CDR1 MGHRA and CDR2 YSYEKL come from the germline V gene. The CDR3 region is CASSQDGGRNSPLHF. The CDR3, as DNA: TGCGCCAGCAGCCAAGATGGGGGCAGGAATTCACCCCTCCACTTT.

V gene TRBV4-1 combines with J gene TRBJ2-1; no reliable D call. Germline values: CDR1 MGHRA, CDR2 YSYEKL. The germline V and J ends were trimmed by 1 base and 12 bases, with 16 bases remaining between them. The CDR3 consists of 14 residues. The DNA of the CDR3 is TGCGCCAGCAGCCAAGTCAGTTTGGCGGCCCCGCAGTTCTTC. Its protein product is CASSQVSLAAPQFF.

This clonotype has only a few counts. The chain has TRBV7-2 and TRBJ2-1; either TRBD1 or TRBD2 may supply D (5 bases each). V dropped 3 bases and J dropped 6 bases, with 15 bases sitting between them. Germline CDR1 and CDR2: SGHTA and FQGNSA. The CDR3 sequence is 15 residues long. In nucleotides, the CDR3 is TGTGCCAGCAGCTTCCGGGACCGGAAACCCAATGAGCAGTTCTTC. Encoded protein: CASSFRDRKPNEQFF.

CDR3 DNA: TGTGCCAGCTCACAGGTCGTCGGGACCCAGTACTTC. Translated, it gives CASSQVVGTQYF. V gene TRBV18 combines with J gene TRBJ2-5; D is unclear. The V end lost 4 bases, the J end lost 7 bases, and 10 bases lay between the germline ends. The length of the CDR3 is 12 residues. Germline values: CDR1 KGHSH, CDR2 LQKENI.

This clonotype turned up a few times. This rearrangement joins TRBV4-2 to TRBJ2-1; 8 nucleotides agree with TRBD2. CDR3 length: 15 residues. Germline V lookup: CDR1 LGHNA, CDR2 YNFKEQ. The J segment lost 8 bases and the V segment lost 2 bases, leaving 8 bases of the junction unmatched. The CDR3 protein is CASSQPPGGPDEQFF. The CDR3 nucleotides are TGTGCCAGCAGCCAACCGCCGGGGGGGCCGGATGAGCAGTTCTTC.

The chain has TRBV24-1 and TRBJ1-1; D not certain. Trimming removed 3 bases from V and 4 bases from J, with 11 bases in between. Germline CDR1 and CDR2: KGHDR and SFDVKD. CDR3 length: 14 amino acids. The CDR3 protein is CATSDGGESTEAFF. The DNA for the CDR3 is TGTGCCACCAGTGATGGCGGCGAGAGCACTGAAGCTTTCTTT.

This clonotype was detected many times. The chain carries TRBV11-2 and TRBJ2-5; D unclear. The V and J ends lost 4 bases and 5 bases respectively, with 11 bases between them. Germline V lookup: CDR1 SGHAT, CDR2 FQNNGV. CDR3 length: 13 residues. Here the CDR3 DNA reads TGTGCCAGCAGCTCCGTTGGTTGGGAGACCCAGTACTTC. This codes for CASSSVGWETQYF.

Turning to this clonotype: A junction boundary mismatches the germline segment, possibly from a read error. This rearrangement joins TRBV25-1 to TRBJ2-5; D not resolved. Germline values: CDR1 MGHDK, CDR2 SYGVNS. The CDR3 has 14 amino acids. CDR3 amino acids: CASSEWGGRESQYF. DNA of the CDR3: TGTGCCAGCAGTGAATGGGGTGGAAGAGAGTCCCAGTACTTC.

The chain couples TRBV27 to TRBJ1-1; D remains unclear. The CDR3 is 14 residues long. Germline V gene sequence: CDR1 MNHEY, CDR2 SMNVEV (reference sequence). V shed 4 bases and J shed 2 bases, with 11 bases lying between them. CDR3 DNA: TGTGCCAGCAGTTCTTGGACGGATAACACTGAAGCTTTCTTT. Its protein is CASSSWTDNTEAFF.

About this clonotype itself: The CDR3 does not close with the conserved phenylalanine or tryptophan, likely indicating a read error. The chain carries TRBV10-3 and TRBJ2-1; D is possibly TRBD1 (6 bases). V lost 3 bases and J lost 6, with 12 bases in between. Germline values: CDR1 ENHRY, CDR2 SYGVKD. There are 14 residues in the CDR3. The CDR3 is CAISDLQGGNEQFI. CDR3 sequence (DNA): TGTGCCATCAGTGATTTACAGGGCGGCAATGAGCAGTTCATC.

There are a few counts of this clonotype. This chain links TRBV5-1 with TRBJ2-1; D is unresolved. This CDR3 contains 16 residues. Germline V lookup: CDR1 SGHRS, CDR2 YFSETQ. V was pared by 1 base and J by 0 bases, with 11 bases between. DNA of the CDR3: TGCGCCAGCAGCTTGCCTCCCCAATCCTCCTACAATGAGCAGTTCTTC. As protein: CASSLPPQSSYNEQFF.

This clonotype was detected only a few times. This chain uses TRBV6-1 with TRBJ2-7; 8 bases fit TRBD2. V was pared by 7 bases and J by 3 bases, with 11 bases of the junction left unmatched. Per germline, CDR1 MNHNS and CDR2 SASEGT. CDR3 length equals 15 residues. CDR3 protein: CASTRYPGLDYEQYF. The CDR3 DNA reads TGTGCCAGCACGAGATATCCGGGACTAGACTACGAGCAGTACTTC.

This clonotype was observed at least ten times. The chain couples TRBV12-3 or TRBV12-4 to TRBJ1-4; possible D gene TRBD1, 5 bases. The V gene lost 9 bases and the J gene lost 3 bases, with 11 bases spanning the gap. CDR3 length equals 13 residues. DNA for the CDR3: TGTGCCAGTTCCGGGACCCCTAATGAAAAACTGTTTTTT. This encodes CASSGTPNEKLFF.

This clonotype was observed a few times. The V call is TRBV7-9, the J call TRBJ2-1; 10 nucleotides line up with TRBD2. The V and J ends lost 3 bases and 1 base, in that order; junction bases with no gene match: 3. Germline lookup yields CDR1 SEHNR and CDR2 FQNEAQ (reference sequence). The CDR3 spans 16 residues. The CDR3 coding sequence is TGTGCCAGCAGCTTTACTAGCGGGAAGTCCTACAATGAGCAGTTCTTC. Translation gives CASSFTSGKSYNEQFF.

This clonotype was observed many times. An end of the junction does not agree with germline; a read error may underlie this. V is TRBV5-6 and J is TRBJ1-1; D unresolved. This CDR3 has 13 amino acids. Germline V gene sequence: CDR1 SGHDT, CDR2 YYEEEE. The CDR3 DNA follows: TGTGCCAGCAGTTTGGGCGGATCCACTGAAGCTTTCTTT. Translation: CASSLGGSTEAFF.

J is TRBJ2-1 and V is TRBV20-1, with TRBD2 matching 8 bases. The CDR3 contains 11 residues. Per the germline V gene, CDR1 is DFQATT and CDR2 is SNEGSKA (reference sequence). Here the CDR3 reads CRAIAGNEQFF. The CDR3 bases are TGCAGAGCCATAGCGGGAAATGAGCAGTTCTTC.

This clonotype was counted many times. This sequence joins TRBV13 and TRBJ2-6; 10 nucleotides line up with TRBD1. The CDR3 runs 17 residues. The V gene end was trimmed by 5 bases and the J gene end by 2 bases; junction bases not matched to a gene: 6. Germline V gene data show CDR1 as PRHDT and CDR2 as FYEKMQ (reference sequence). This chain's CDR3 is CASSRVTGGTGANVLTF. The CDR3 region has the DNA TGTGCCAGCAGCCGAGTGACAGGGGGCACTGGGGCCAACGTCCTGACTTTC.

This clonotype occurred many times. This chain joins TRBV3-1 and TRBJ2-1, with unresolved D. This CDR3 has 15 residues. Trimming cost V 1 base and J 2 bases, with 9 bases left between them. Germline V gene lookup returns CDR1 LGHDT and CDR2 YNNKEL (reference sequence). This CDR3 is CASSQVNGPYNEQFF. The CDR3 DNA follows: TGTGCCAGCAGCCAAGTGAACGGGCCCTACAATGAGCAGTTCTTC.

The gene calls are TRBV6-7 and TRBJ2-7, with 8 bases identical to TRBD1. TRBV6-7 counts as an open reading frame of uncertain function. The CDR3 runs to 15 residues. The ends lost 4 bases at V and 5 bases at J; junction bases unmatched: 10. The CDR3 nucleotides read TGTGCCAGCAGTTCTGATAAGGACAGGGACCACGAGCAGTACGTC. Translating it yields CASSSDKDRDHEQYV.

The chain employs TRBV7-9 and TRBJ2-1; D possibly corresponds to TRBD2 (6 bases). This CDR3 is built from 14 residues. V lost 1 base to trimming and J lost 9 bases, with 13 bases between them. Looked up from germline, CDR1 is SEHNR and CDR2 is FQNEAQ (reference sequence). Here the CDR3 DNA reads TGTGCCAGCAGCTTAGGCAGGGACTTCAGTGAGCAGTTCTTC. Amino acids: CASSLGRDFSEQFF.